This T cell receptor beta chain was identified during a study of blood T cell repertoires in COVID-19. The V end lost 1 base, the J end lost 1 base, and 7 bases lay between the germline ends. The CDR3 spans 14 residues. The germline gives CDR1 LGHDT, CDR2 YNNKEL (reference sequence). Profiled with immunoSEQ multiplex PCR; TCRdb holds only in-frame clones, not every one. The sample consists of about 220,000 clones, 84% of them appearing once. This TCR was sampled from a woman aged 55-70 years with acute or convalescent COVID-19. This sequence joins TRBV3-1 (or the pseudogene TRBV3-2) and TRBJ1-2; D is uncertain. Material for sequencing was peripheral blood. CDR3 nucleotides: TGTGCCAGCAGCCAAGCGGGATTTAACTATGGCTACACCTTC. This encodes CASSQAGFNYGYTF.